Given below is one TCR beta chain in context. The target antigen is unknown. This record belongs to a study of T cell responses to AZD1222 COVID-19 vaccine. Overall study findings and caveats: Just five to seven people given AZD1222 tested seropositive at baseline. Among spike-specific TCRs, nearly half reportedly target unmutated variant regions.

Here immunoSEQ multiplex PCR was the method, and the copy in TCRdb shows in-frame clones only, minus some. The repertoire holds 110,000 to 150,000 clones, with roughly 88% as singletons. Trimming cost V 4 bases and J 5 bases, with 30 bases left between them. This CDR3 has 20 amino acids. From germline, CDR1 is SGHRS and CDR2 YFSETQ. This TCR was recovered from an adult in good health. The rearrangement uses TRBV5-1 and TRBJ1-4; possible D gene TRBD1, 5 bases. The sequences come from peripheral blood, collected on day 0 of AZD1222 vaccination. CDR3 sequence (DNA): TGCGCCAGCAGCGAATACCTTAGGGACTTATCAACTTCCACCAATGAAAAACTGTTTTTT. Translating gives CASSEYLRDLSTSTNEKLFF.